The present T cell receptor beta chain was sequenced within a study of T cells in localized non-small cell lung cancer. A word on this clone: Its antigen is undetermined.

Study observations and caveats: The study sequenced only one region of the tumor. As a result, intratumor heterogeneity could not be excluded and remains possible. Uninvolved neighboring lung showed the greatest T cell clonality, exceeding tumor. Adjacent lung held a median roughly 60 of the top 100 tumor clones. Longer overall survival was linked to higher blood T cell density.

TCRdb's table, derived via immunoSEQ multiplex PCR, lists solely in-frame clones and lacks some. This sample has approximately 41,000 clones, with around 87% found just once. There are 14 residues in the CDR3. The germline V gene has CDR1 GTSNPN and CDR2 SVGIG (reference sequence). Trimming cost V 4 bases and J 2 bases, with 14 bases left between them. The chain recombines TRBV30 with TRBJ1-1; D is undetermined. The sequenced sample was peripheral blood, obtained before any cancer treatment. The receptor was derived from a woman between 18 and 50 years old with stage III lung adenocarcinoma. In nucleotides, the CDR3 is TGTGCCTGGACTAGGAAATTTCCCAACACTGAAGCTTTCTTT. Encoded protein: CAWTRKFPNTEAFF.